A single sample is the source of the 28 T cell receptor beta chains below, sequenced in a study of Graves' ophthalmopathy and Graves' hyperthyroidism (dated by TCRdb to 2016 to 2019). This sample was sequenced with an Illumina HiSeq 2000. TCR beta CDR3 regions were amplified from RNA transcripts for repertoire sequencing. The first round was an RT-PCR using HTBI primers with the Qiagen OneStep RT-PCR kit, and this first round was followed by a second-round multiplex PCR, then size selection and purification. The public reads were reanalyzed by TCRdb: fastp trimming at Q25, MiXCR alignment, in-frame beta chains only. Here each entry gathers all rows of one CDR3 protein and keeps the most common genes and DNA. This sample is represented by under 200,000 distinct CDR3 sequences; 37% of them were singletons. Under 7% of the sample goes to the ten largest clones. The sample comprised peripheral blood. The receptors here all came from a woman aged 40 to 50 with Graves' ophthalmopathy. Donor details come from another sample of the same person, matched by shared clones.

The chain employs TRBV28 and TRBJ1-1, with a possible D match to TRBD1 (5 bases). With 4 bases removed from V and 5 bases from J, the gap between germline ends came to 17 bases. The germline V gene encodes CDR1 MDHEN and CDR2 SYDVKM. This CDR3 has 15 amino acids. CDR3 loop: CASSSVSGAGTEAFF. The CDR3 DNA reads TGTGCCAGCAGTTCGGTATCCGGGGCCGGTACTGAAGCTTTCTTT.

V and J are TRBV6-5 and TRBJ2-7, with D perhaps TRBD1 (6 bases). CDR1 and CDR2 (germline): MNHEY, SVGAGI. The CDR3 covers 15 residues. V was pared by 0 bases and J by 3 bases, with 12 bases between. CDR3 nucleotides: TGTGCCAGCAGTTACTCGTACAGGGCCAGCTACGAGCAGTACTTC. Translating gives CASSYSYRASYEQYF.

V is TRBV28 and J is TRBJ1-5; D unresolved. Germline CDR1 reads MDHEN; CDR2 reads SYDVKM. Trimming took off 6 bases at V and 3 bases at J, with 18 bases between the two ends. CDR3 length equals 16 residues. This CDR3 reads CASSLWAWRVNQPQHF. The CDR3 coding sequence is TGTGCCAGCAGCCTCTGGGCCTGGAGGGTCAATCAGCCCCAGCATTTT. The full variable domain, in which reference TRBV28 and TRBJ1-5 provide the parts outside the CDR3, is DVKVTQSSRYLVKRTGEKVFLECVQDMDHENMFWYRQDPGLGLRLIYFSYDVKMKEKGDIPEGYSVSREKKERFSLILESASTNQTSMYLCASSLWAWRVNQPQHFGDGTRLSIL.

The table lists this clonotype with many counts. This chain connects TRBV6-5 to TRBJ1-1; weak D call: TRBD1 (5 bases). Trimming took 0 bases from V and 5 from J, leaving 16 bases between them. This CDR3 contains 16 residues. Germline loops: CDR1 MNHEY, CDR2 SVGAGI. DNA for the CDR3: TGTGCCAGCAGTTACTCGAAAAACAGGCTAGAGACTGAAGCTTTCTTT. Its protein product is CASSYSKNRLETEAFF.

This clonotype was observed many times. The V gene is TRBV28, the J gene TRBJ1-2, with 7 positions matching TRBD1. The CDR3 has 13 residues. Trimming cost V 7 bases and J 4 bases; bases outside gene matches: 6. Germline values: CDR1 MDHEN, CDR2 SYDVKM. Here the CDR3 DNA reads TGTGCCAGCAAAAACGACAGGGCCTATGGCTACACCTTC. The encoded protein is CASKNDRAYGYTF.

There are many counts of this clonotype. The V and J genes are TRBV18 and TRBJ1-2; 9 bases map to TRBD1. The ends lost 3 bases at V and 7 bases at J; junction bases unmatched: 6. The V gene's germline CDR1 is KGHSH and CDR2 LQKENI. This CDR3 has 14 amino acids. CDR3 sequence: CASSPTGGETGYTF. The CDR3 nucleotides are TGTGCCAGCTCACCCACAGGGGGCGAGACTGGCTACACCTTC.

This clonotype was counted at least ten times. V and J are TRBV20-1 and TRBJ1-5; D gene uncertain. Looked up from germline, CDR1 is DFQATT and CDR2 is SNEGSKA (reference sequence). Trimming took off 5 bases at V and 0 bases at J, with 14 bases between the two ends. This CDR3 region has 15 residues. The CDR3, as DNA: TGCAGTGCTGGTAAGACAAGAATTAGCAATCAGCCCCAGCATTTT. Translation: CSAGKTRISNQPQHF.

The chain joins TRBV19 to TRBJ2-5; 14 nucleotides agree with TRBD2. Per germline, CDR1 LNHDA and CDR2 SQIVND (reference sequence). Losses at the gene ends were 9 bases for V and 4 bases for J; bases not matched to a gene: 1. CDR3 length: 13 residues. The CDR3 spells CASGTSGRETQYF. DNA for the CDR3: TGTGCCAGCGGGACTAGCGGGAGAGAGACCCAGTACTTC. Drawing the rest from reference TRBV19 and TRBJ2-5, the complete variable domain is DGGITQSPKYLFRKEGQNVTLSCEQNLNHDAMYWYRQDPGQGLRLIYYSQIVNDFQKGDIAEGYSVSREKKESFPLTVTSAQKNPTAFYLCASGTSGRETQYFGPGTRLLVL.

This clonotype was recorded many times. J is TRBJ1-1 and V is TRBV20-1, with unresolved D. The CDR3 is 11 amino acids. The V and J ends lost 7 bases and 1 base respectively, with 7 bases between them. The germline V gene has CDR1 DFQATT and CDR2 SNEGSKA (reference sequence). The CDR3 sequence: CSVKENTEAFF. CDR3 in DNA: TGCAGTGTAAAGGAGAACACTGAAGCTTTCTTT.

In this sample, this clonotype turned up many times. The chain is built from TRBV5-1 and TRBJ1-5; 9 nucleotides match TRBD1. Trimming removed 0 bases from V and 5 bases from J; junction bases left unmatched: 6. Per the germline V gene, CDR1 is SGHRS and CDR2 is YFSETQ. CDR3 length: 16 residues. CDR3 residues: CASSLGDRESDQPQHF. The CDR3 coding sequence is TGCGCCAGCAGCTTGGGGGACAGGGAATCCGATCAGCCCCAGCATTTT. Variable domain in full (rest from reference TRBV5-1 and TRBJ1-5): KAGVTQTPRYLIKTRGQQVTLSCSPISGHRSVSWYQQTPGQGLQFLFEYFSETQRNKGNFPGRFSGRQFSNSRSEMNVSTLELGDSALYLCASSLGDRESDQPQHFGDGTRLSIL.

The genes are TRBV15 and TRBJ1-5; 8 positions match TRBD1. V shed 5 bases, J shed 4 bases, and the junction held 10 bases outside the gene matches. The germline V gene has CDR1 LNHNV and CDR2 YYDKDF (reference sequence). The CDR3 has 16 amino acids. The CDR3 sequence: CATSPPRRTGNQPQHF. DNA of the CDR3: TGTGCCACCAGCCCCCCTCGGCGGACAGGGAATCAGCCCCAGCATTTT.

The DNA for the CDR3 is TGTGCCAGCAGCGCCCTGGACAATTCACCCCTCCACTTT. Its protein is CASSALDNSPLHF. The chain is built from TRBV28 and TRBJ1-6, with D unresolved. The V gene's germline CDR1 is MDHEN and CDR2 SYDVKM. The V and J ends lost 6 bases and 7 bases respectively, with 10 bases between them. This CDR3 is built from 13 residues. The entire variable domain, with the rest obtained from reference TRBV28 and TRBJ1-6, is as follows: DVKVTQSSRYLVKRTGEKVFLECVQDMDHENMFWYRQDPGLGLRLIYFSYDVKMKEKGDIPEGYSVSREKKERFSLILESASTNQTSMYLCASSALDNSPLHFGNGTRLTVT.

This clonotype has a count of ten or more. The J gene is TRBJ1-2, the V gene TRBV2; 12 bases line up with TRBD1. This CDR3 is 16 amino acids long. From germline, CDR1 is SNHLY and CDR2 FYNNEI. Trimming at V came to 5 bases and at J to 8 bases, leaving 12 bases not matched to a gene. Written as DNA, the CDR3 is TGTGCCAGCAGTCCCGGGACAGGGGGCGGCGTTTTCGGCTACACCTTC. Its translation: CASSPGTGGGVFGYTF. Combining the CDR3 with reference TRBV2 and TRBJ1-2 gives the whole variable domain EPEVTQTPSHQVTQMGQEVILRCVPISNHLYFYWYRQILGQKVEFLVSFYNNEISEKSEIFDDQFSVERPDGSNFTLKIRSTKLEDSAMYFCASSPGTGGGVFGYTFGSGTRLTVV.

The CDR3 is CSARTGKPEAFF. The CDR3 DNA follows: TGCAGCGCCCGGACAGGGAAGCCTGAAGCTTTCTTT. This chain joins TRBV29-1 and TRBJ1-1, with 8 bases fitting TRBD1. From germline, CDR1 is SQVTM and CDR2 ANQGSEA. The V and J ends lost 7 bases and 6 bases, in that order; junction bases with no gene match: 7. CDR3 length equals 12 residues.

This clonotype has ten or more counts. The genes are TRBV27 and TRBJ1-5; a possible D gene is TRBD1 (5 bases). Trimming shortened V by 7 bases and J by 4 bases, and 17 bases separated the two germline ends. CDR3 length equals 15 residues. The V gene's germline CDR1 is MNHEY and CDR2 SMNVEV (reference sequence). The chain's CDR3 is CASNITGAGNQPQHF. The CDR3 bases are TGTGCCAGCAACATTACGGGAGCAGGGAATCAGCCCCAGCATTTT.

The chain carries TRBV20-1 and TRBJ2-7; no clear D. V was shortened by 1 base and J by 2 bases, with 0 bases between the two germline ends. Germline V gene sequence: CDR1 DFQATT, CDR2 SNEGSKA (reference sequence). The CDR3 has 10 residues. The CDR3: CSARAYEQYF. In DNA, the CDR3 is TGCAGTGCTAGAGCCTACGAGCAGTACTTC.

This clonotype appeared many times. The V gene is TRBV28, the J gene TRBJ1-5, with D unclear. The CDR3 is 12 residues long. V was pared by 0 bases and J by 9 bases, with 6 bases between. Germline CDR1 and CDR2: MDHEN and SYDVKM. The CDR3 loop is CASSLWPGPQHF. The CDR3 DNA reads TGTGCCAGCAGTTTATGGCCCGGGCCCCAGCATTTT.

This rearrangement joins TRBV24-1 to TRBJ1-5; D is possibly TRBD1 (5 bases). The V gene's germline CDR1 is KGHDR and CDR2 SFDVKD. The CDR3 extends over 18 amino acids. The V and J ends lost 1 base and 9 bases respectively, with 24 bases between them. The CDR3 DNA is TGTGCCACCAGTGATTTCCCCGGGACGTTTCCCCCCAATTTGCCCCAGCATTTT. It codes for CATSDFPGTFPPNLPQHF.

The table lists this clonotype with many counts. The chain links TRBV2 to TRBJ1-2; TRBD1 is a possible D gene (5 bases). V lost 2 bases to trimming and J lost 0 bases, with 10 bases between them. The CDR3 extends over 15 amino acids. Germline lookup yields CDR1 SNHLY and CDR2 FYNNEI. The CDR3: CASSEHQGANYGYTF. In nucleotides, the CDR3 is TGTGCCAGCAGTGAACACCAGGGCGCTAACTATGGCTACACCTTC.

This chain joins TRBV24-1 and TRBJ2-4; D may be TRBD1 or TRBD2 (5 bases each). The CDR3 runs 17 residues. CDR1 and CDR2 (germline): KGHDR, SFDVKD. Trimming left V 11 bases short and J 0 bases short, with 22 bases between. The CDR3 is CASGGRASSRAKNIQYF. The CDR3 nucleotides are TGTGCCAGCGGAGGCAGGGCATCCTCCCGAGCCAAAAACATTCAGTACTTC.

The DNA of the CDR3 is TGTGCCAGCAGCAAGGACAGCTACCAAGAGACCCAGTACTTC. Its translation is CASSKDSYQETQYF. The rearrangement joins TRBV7-2 to TRBJ2-5; TRBD1 is a possible D gene (6 bases). The germline V gene has CDR1 SGHTA and CDR2 FQGNSA. The CDR3 totals 14 residues. The V end was cut by 5 bases, the J end by 0 bases, with 10 bases between.

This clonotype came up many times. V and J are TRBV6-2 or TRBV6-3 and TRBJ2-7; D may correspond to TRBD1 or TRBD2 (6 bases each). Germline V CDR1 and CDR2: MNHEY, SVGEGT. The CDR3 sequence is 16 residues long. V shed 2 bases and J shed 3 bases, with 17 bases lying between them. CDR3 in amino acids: CASSYPVGGHHYEQYF. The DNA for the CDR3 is TGTGCCAGCAGTTACCCAGTTGGGGGGCACCACTACGAGCAGTACTTC.

As DNA, the CDR3 is TGTGCCAGCAGCAGCGGACAGGACCCTTACGAGCAGTACTTC. Its translation: CASSSGQDPYEQYF. This chain joins TRBV28 and TRBJ2-7, with 7 positions matching TRBD1. CDR3 length equals 14 residues. V shed 6 bases and J 4 bases; nucleotides not matched to a gene: 9. In germline, CDR1 is MDHEN, CDR2 SYDVKM.

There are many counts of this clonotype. The CDR3 loop is CASSPDRASGEAFF. CDR3 in DNA: TGTGCCAGCAGCCCGGACAGGGCGAGCGGTGAAGCTTTCTTT. The rearrangement joins TRBV7-9 to TRBJ1-1; the match to TRBD1 covers 8 bases. V was clipped by 5 bases and J by 7 bases; unmatched bases: 9. The germline CDR1 and CDR2 sequences are SEHNR and FQNEAQ (reference sequence). The CDR3 consists of 14 residues.

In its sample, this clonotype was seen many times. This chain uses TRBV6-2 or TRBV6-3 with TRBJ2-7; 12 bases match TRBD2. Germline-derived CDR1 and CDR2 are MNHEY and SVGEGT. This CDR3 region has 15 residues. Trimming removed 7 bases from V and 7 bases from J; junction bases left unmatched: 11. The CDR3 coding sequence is TGTGCCAGCACCCGACCGACTAGCGGGAGCCTGGAGCAGTACTTC. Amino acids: CASTRPTSGSLEQYF.

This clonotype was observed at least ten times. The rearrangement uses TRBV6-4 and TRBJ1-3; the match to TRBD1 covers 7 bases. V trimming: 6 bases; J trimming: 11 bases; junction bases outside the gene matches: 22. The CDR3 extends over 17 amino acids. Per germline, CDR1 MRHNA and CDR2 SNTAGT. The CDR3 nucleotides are TGTGCCAGCAGGACCCCAGGGACAGATATAACGAAACAACCCATATATTTT. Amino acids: CASRTPGTDITKQPIYF.

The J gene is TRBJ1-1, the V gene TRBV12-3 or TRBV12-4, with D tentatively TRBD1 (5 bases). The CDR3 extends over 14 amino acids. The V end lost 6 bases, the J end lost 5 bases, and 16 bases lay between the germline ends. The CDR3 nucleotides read TGTGCCAGCAGATTGGGGACGGGAGGGACTGAAGCTTTCTTT. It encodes CASRLGTGGTEAFF.

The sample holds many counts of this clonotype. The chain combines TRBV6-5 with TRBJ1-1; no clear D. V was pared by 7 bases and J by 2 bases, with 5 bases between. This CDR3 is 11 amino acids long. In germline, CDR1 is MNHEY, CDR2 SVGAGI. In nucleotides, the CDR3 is TGTGCCAGCAAGGGCAACACTGAAGCTTTCTTT. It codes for CASKGNTEAFF.